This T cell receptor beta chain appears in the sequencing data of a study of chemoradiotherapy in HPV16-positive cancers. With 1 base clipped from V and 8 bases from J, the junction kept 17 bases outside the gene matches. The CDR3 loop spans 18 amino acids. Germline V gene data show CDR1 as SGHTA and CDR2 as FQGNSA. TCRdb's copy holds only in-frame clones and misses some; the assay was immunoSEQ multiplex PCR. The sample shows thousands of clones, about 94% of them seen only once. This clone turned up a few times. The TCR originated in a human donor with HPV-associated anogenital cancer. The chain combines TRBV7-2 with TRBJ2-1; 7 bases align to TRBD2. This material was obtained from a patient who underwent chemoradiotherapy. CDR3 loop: CASSLGTRGSFRMDEQFF. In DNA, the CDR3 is TGTGCCAGCAGCTTAGGTACTCGCGGGAGTTTTCGGATGGATGAGCAGTTCTTC.